This T cell receptor beta chain was observed in a study of blood T cells in healthy people across ages (dated by TCRdb to the mid-2010s). Background for the entire study: In model experiments, template switching captured about one uniquely barcoded TCR beta cDNA molecule for every two T cells. Using deep sequencing normalized with unique cDNA molecular identifiers, the study measured how TCR beta repertoire diversity changes with age. Donors were grouped into four age groups: young (average roughly 15 years), middle-aged (roughly 37), aged (roughly 62) and long-lived (about 89). To avoid experimental bias, donors of different ages were randomly spread across the sequencing lanes. For two donors (one aged 18 to 29 and one aged 80 or older), the study analyzed two additional independent replicas of 1 million unique cDNA reads from the same blood draw.

Taken from the germline V gene (reference sequence), the CDR1 and CDR2 loops are DFQATT and SNEGSKA. The junction shows trimming of 1 base on V and 2 bases on J, plus 5 bases between the germline ends. The CDR3 has 12 amino acids, counting the end cysteine and phenylalanine. The sequence is cut down to CDR3 DNA, 36 bases in frame from base 1. Donors were a few dozen systemically healthy Caucasian individuals from Russia aged 6 to 90 years. Each donor gave ten milliliters of peripheral blood, collected into EDTA-treated Vacutainer tubes. PBMCs were isolated by Ficoll-Paque density-gradient centrifugation, with at least 6.5 million obtained per sample. Total RNA, at least 5.5 micrograms per sample, was extracted from PBMCs with Trizol reagent. For every donor, an aliquot of PBMCs went through flow cytometry to measure the percentages of naive CD45RAhigh/CD27high T cells. Libraries were prepared through 5' RACE. TCRdb records Illumina HiSeq 2500 as the sequencer. The second PCR ran for roughly 7 to 12 cycles and used a J-beta primer mix along with a sample-barcoded 5' primer. A unique molecular identifier was introduced onto each TCR beta cDNA molecule by a template-switch 5' adaptor carrying 12 random nucleotides. At least 3 million CDR3-containing paired-end reads were obtained from each sample. All of the RNA was converted into first-strand cDNA using the Mint cDNA synthesis kit, with a TRBC-specific oligonucleotide serving as the primer. After uracil-DNA glycosylase treatment, a first 18-cycle PCR used universal primers M1SS and BC2_uni_R on all cDNA. The source study handled its data this way. Normalization of each sample was performed by random selection of 1 million high-quality reads, each carrying a distinct molecular identifier. Reads with shared molecular identifiers were discarded instead of being binned into consensus sequences. MiTCR, set to a Q25 quality threshold and the strictest error-elimination algorithm, was used for CDR3 identification, clonotype clustering and error correction. A nonparametric unseen species model using Euler transformation provided a lower-bound estimate of total TCR beta diversity. Using fastp trimming at Q25 and MiXCR clonotype assembly, TCRdb reanalyzed the public sequencing data and kept in-frame beta chains. Rows merge per CDR3 protein into single entries with the most common DNA and genes. TCRdb, not the original authors, processed these V and J calls. The table for this sample lists about 620,000 distinct CDR3 sequences; around 20% of them were counted only once. The top ten clonotypes cover approximately 3.7% of the sample.

This clonotype was counted many times. No cognate antigen has been identified for it. The input lacks base qualities; no much larger clone sits a single base away. What the study reported, not specific to this receptor: There was a strong correlation between observed TCR beta diversity and the percentage of naive T cells measured by flow cytometry. Total diversity estimates from one million sequenced T cells were considered lower bounds and underestimates. Donor CMV infection status was unknown, potentially confounding age-related changes in expanded clonotypes. The long-lived group showed more naive CD4+ T cells, fewer expanded clones and increased TCR diversity than the aged group, suggesting age selection. Because profiling used bulk unsorted PBMCs, naive and antigen-experienced compartments could not be compared conclusively. As age increased, observed TCR beta diversity per million T cells dropped in a roughly linear way, and a significant reduction was already evident by age 40.

The origin of this receptor is a man between 65 and 85 years old in good health. The sequenced sample was blood. The chain links TRBV20-1 with TRBJ2-5, with a weak D call of TRBD1 (5 bases match). DNA sequence: TGCAGTGCTAGAGGACAGCAAGAGACCCAGTACTTC. Translation gives CSARGQQETQYF.